This T cell receptor (beta chain) was recorded in a study of cytomegalovirus exposure and HLA in healthy donors. About the research overall: HLA-typed donors were the source of approximately 85 million unique TCRs held in an early data release. Study findings and constraints: The likely origin of a cluster of highly shared sequence variants was a sequencing artifact. Cytomegalovirus association was listed for 170 or so TCR beta chains.

Concerning this clone: What it binds is not known.

13 Jbeta primers and 60 Vbeta primers were used for the PCR. TCRdb's copy holds only in-frame clones and misses some; the assay was immunoSEQ multiplex PCR. The sample shows tens of thousands of clones, 82% of them seen only once. Germline CDR1 and CDR2: SGHDN and FVKESK. The V gene end was trimmed by 2 bases and the J gene end by 0 bases; junction bases not matched to a gene: 7. This CDR3 has 16 amino acids. The chain is built from TRBV14 and TRBJ2-7; 7 bases agree with TRBD2. The sequencing sample was made of PBMCs. The TCR originated in a woman younger than 30 in good health and CMV-seronegative. Here the CDR3 DNA reads TGTGCCAGCAGCCAATGGGAGGGAGGGCCCTCCTACGAGCAGTACTTC. Its translation is CASSQWEGGPSYEQYF. The full variable domain, completed using reference TRBV14 and TRBJ2-7, is EAGVTQFPSHSVIEKGQTVTLRCDPISGHDNLYWYRRVMGKEIKFLLHFVKESKQDESGMPNNRFLAERTGGTYSTLKVQPAELEDSGVYFCASSQWEGGPSYEQYFGPGTRLTVT.